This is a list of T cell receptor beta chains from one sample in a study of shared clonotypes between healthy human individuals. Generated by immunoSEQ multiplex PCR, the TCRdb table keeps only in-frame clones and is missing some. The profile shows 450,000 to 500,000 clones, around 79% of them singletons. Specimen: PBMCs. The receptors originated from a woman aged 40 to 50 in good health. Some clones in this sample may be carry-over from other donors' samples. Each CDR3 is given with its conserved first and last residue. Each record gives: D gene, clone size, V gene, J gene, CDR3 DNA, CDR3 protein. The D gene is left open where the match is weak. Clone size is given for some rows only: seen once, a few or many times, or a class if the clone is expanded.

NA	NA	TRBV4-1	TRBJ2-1	TGCGCCAGCAGCCAAACCCACCCTGGGGAAATCAATGAGCAGTTCTTC	CASSQTHPGEINEQFF
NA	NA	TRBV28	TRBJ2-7	TGTGCCAGCAAGGGCCCGGGAATGGAAATTAGGGACGAGCAGTACTTC	CASKGPGMEIRDEQYF
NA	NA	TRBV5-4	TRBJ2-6	TGTGCCAGCAGCTTGGGCCCGACAGGACGTTCTGGGGCCAACGTCCTGACTTTC	CASSLGPTGRSGANVLTF
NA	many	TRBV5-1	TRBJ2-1	TGCGCCAGCAGCTTGGACTACCCGACCATAAATGAGCAGTTCTTC	CASSLDYPTINEQFF
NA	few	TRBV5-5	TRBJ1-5	TGTGCCAGCAGCACACGACAGGAGCGTCAGCCCCAGCATTTT	CASSTRQERQPQHF
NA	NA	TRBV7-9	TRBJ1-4	TGTGCCAGCAGCTTTGCGTCTACCTCTGCGGAAAAACTGTTTTTT	CASSFASTSAEKLFF
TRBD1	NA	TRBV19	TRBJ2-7	TGTGCCAGTAGGGGAGACAGGGGCGTCAACGAGCAGTACTTC	CASRGDRGVNEQYF
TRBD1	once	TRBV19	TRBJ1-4	TGTGCCAGTACCCGGGACAGCATCGCAACTAATGAAAAACTGTTTTTT	CASTRDSIATNEKLFF
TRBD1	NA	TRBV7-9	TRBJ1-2	TGTGCCAGCAGCTTAGTTGACAGGGGGAACTATGGCTACACCTTC	CASSLVDRGNYGYTF
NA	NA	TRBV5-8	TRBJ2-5	TGTGCCAGCAGCTCTCACCGGAGCCGGGAGACCCAGTACTTC	CASSSHRSRETQYF
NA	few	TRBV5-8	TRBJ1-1	TGTGCCCCCCAGCCTAGGGCAAATGAAGCTTTCTTT	CAPQPRANEAFF
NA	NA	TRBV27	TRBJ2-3	TGTGCCAGCAGCAGGGGACAATGGGGGACAGATACGCAGTATTTT	CASSRGQWGTDTQYF
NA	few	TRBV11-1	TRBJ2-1	TGTGCCAGCAGCCCCACACAGCTAAATGAGCAGTTCTTC	CASSPTQLNEQFF
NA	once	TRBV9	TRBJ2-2	TGTGCCAGCAGCGTCCGGGGATCCGGGGAGCTGTTTTTT	CASSVRGSGELFF
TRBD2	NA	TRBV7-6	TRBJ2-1	TGTGCCAGCACCCTCCGAGCGGGAGAGAGGTACAATGAGCAGTTCTTC	CASTLRAGERYNEQFF
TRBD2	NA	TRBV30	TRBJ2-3	TGTGCCTGGATACCTAGCGGGAGCACAGATACGCAGTATTTT	CAWIPSGSTDTQYF
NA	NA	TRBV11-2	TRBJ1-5	TGTGCCAGCAGCTTAGATTCAGGGTTGAGTCAGCCCCAGCATTTT	CASSLDSGLSQPQHF
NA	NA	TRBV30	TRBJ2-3	TGTGCCTGGAGTGTAGGGGGGGATACGCAGTATTTT	CAWSVGGDTQYF
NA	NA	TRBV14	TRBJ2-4	TGTGCCAGCAGCACCGGGGGGCGGTTTCAGTACTTC	CASSTGGRFQYF
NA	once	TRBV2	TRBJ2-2	TGTGCCAGCGGATCGGGGCAATCGAACACCGGGGAGCTGTTTTTT	CASGSGQSNTGELFF
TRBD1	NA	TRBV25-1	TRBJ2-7	TGTGCCAGCAGTGTGGGATGGGACAGGGGGCCCTCCTACGAGCAGTACTTC	CASSVGWDRGPSYEQYF
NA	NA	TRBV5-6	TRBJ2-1	TGTGCCAGCAGCGGGACCTTCTACAATGAGCAGTTCTTC	CASSGTFYNEQFF
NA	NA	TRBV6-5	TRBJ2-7	TGTGCCAGCAGTTACTCTGATACAGCCTACGAGCAGTACTTC	CASSYSDTAYEQYF
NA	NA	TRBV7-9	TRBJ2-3	TGTGCCATACTTGGGGTGGTAGATACGCAGTATTTT	CAILGVVDTQYF
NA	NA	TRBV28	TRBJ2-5	TGTGCCAGCAGTTTACAGTGGCAAAAGACCCAGTACTTC	CASSLQWQKTQYF
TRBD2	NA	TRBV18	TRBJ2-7	TGTGCCAGCTCACCACTTGCTAGCGGCTACGAGCAGTACTTC	CASSPLASGYEQYF
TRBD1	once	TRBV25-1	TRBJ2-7	TGTGCCAGCAGCGCCGGGGACAGGGGGTCCTACGAGCAGTACTTC	CASSAGDRGSYEQYF
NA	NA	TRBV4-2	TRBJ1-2	TGTGCCAGCAGCTTGGAAGGAGGGAGCTATGGCTACACCTTC	CASSLEGGSYGYTF
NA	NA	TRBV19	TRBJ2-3	TGTGCCAGTAGTATAGGCACAGATACGCAGTATTTT	CASSIGTDTQYF
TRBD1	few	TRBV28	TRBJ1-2	TGTGCCAGCAGTTTGGACAGGAACTATGGCTACACCTTC	CASSLDRNYGYTF
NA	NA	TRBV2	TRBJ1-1	TGTGCCAGCAGTGCCGGGATCGACTCTGAAGCTTTCTTT	CASSAGIDSEAFF
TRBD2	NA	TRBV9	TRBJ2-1	TGTGCCAGCAGCGTAGCCGGGCTAGCGGGAGGTCGGGATGAGCAGTTCTTC	CASSVAGLAGGRDEQFF
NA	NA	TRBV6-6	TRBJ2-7	TGTGCCAGCAGTTCAGGGGGGTTTGGGGGAGTCCACGAGCAGTACTTC	CASSSGGFGGVHEQYF
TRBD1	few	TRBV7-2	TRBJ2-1	TGTGCCAGCAGCTTAGGACAGGGGCCCTACAATGAGCAGTTCTTC	CASSLGQGPYNEQFF
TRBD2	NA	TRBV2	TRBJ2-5	TGTGCCACCCGAGCGGGAGGGTCTCAAGAGACCCAGTACTTC	CATRAGGSQETQYF
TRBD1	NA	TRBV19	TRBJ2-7	TGTGCCAGTAGTTTGGGACAGGGGGGCTCCTACGAGCAGTACTTC	CASSLGQGGSYEQYF
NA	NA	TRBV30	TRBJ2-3	TGTGCCTGGAGTAGGGTGGAGAAAGGCACAGATACGCAGTATTTT	CAWSRVEKGTDTQYF
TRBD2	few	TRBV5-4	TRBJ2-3	TGTGCCAGCAGCTTTAGCGGGGTTACAGATACGCAGTATTTT	CASSFSGVTDTQYF
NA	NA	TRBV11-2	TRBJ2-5	TGTGCCAGCAGCTCTGGAGAGACCCAGTACTTC	CASSSGETQYF
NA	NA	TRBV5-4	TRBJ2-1	TGTGCCAGCAGTCAAAGGGGACCCCACAATGAGCAGTTCTTC	CASSQRGPHNEQFF